The source of this TCR beta chain is a study of identical twins. This clonotype was seen a single time. The antigen is unknown. The CDR3 totals 17 residues. V gave up 4 bases and J gave up 2 bases; unmatched junction bases: 8. The germline V gene has CDR1 MGHRA and CDR2 YSYEKL. With template switching, a universal primer site was added, and the cDNA carried unique molecular identifiers. TCRdb used MiXCR to reprocess the 5' RACE reads, holding one entry per CDR3 protein. The sample contains nearly 900,000 distinct CDR3 sequences, roughly an eighth of which appear only once. General study results and limits: Within twin pairs, the out-of-frame alpha sequences they shared showed excess low generation probability. Part of the zero-insertion signal could reflect confounding by invariant MAIT and iNKT cells. These conclusions were based on statistical analysis (cross-sectional, not following the same donors).

These same records also appear under a second study, on yellow fever vaccine responses in identical twins.

The chain uses TRBV4-1 and TRBJ2-5; 12 bases match TRBD2. The specimen was PBMCs. This sequence was found in a woman between 18 and 30 years old in good health. In DNA form, the CDR3 reads TGCGCCAGCAGCCCCCGGACTAGCGGGGCATCACAAGAGACCCAGTACTTC. Translation: CASSPRTSGASQETQYF.